This TCR beta chain appears in the sequencing data of a study of long-term antiretroviral therapy in people with HIV. Assay version v3.0 of immunoSEQ was used, and it was run at survey level. Libraries were prepared by immunoSEQ multiplex PCR; TCRdb keeps only in-frame clonotypes and omits some of them. This sample has under 20,000 clones, with 80% found just once. V dropped 0 bases and J dropped 1 base, with 13 bases sitting between them. Germline loops: CDR1 SGHDT, CDR2 YYEEEE. This CDR3 has 16 amino acids. The source material was unsorted PBMCs, sampled 0.2 years after starting antiretroviral therapy. The source is a middle-aged woman with HIV. The rearrangement joins TRBV5-6 to TRBJ1-2; tentative D call: TRBD1 (6 bases). The CDR3 protein is CASSLALRDINYGYTF. In nucleotides, the CDR3 is TGTGCCAGCAGCTTGGCCCTTAGGGACATTAACTATGGCTACACCTTC.